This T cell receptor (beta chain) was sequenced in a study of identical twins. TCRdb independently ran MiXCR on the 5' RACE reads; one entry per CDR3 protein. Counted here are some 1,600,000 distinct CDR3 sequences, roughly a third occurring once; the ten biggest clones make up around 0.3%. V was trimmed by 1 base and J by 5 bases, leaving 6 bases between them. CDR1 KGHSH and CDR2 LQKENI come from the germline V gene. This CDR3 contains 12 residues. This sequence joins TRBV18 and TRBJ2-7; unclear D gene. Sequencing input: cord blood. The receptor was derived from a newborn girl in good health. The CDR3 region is CASSPRQDEQYF. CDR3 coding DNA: TGTGCCAGCTCACCACGGCAGGACGAGCAGTACTTC.